The following is a T cell receptor (beta chain) sequence with its context. Its target is unknown. These data come from a study of post-analysis software for immune sequencing data. Findings of the study overall: There were about five TRBV segments more frequent in patients than controls, and TRBV5-6, TRBV5-1 and TRBV20-1 were among them. Under F measure analysis, samples from one preparation batch co-clustered strongly.

Included in the TCR beta cDNA libraries were unique molecular identifiers. Input of about 0.9 to 10 million T cells yielded around 500,000 cDNA molecules. A single record per CDR3 protein comes from TCRdb applying MiXCR to the PCR reads. The sample yields 700,000 to 800,000 distinct CDR3 sequences, approximately 30% seen once. Per germline, CDR1 MGHDK and CDR2 SYGVNS. This CDR3 region has 15 residues. With V trimmed by 4 bases and J by 5 bases, 5 bases remained unmatched. The sample taken for sequencing was blood. The origin of this receptor is a girl aged 5-17 years with multiple sclerosis. This chain joins TRBV25-1 and TRBJ1-4, with 9 nucleotides matching TRBD1. The CDR3 region has the DNA TGTGCCAGCAGTGGATACGGACAGGGGAATGAAAAACTGTTTTTT. Translating gives CASSGYGQGNEKLFF.